This T cell receptor (beta chain) came from a study of T-cell memory formation after mild COVID-19. Study as a whole: The study found TCR clusters largely donor specific. Study-level results: CD4+ contracting clones were mainly CM and EM; CD8+ ones, EMRA.

Remarks on this clonotype: Its antigen is unknown.

TCRdb re-derived calls from the 5' RACE reads in MiXCR, one entry per CDR3 protein. This repertoire shows under 400,000 distinct CDR3 sequences, 25% to 30% found once; its top ten account for approximately 13%. CDR3 length: 15 amino acids. The germline V gene has CDR1 MNHEY and CDR2 SMNVEV (reference sequence). The V and J ends lost 5 bases and 7 bases, in that order; junction bases with no gene match: 10. This chain joins TRBV27 and TRBJ2-4; 8 bases align to TRBD1. The TCR was taken from an adult woman who had mild COVID-19 (a few samples of this study predate the infection). Cell type and time point are not known. Sequencing input: PBMCs or a T cell subset sorted from them (not recorded which). The CDR3 nucleotides are TGTGCCAGCAGTCCGCGACAGGGGTGGGGGAACATTCAGTACTTC. Translation: CASSPRQGWGNIQYF.